This passage covers 22 T cell receptor beta chains from one sample sequenced in a study of cytomegalovirus exposure and HLA in healthy donors. The PCR had 60 Vbeta and 13 Jbeta primers. Data came from immunoSEQ multiplex PCR; TCRdb stores just in-frame clones and leaves some out. The repertoire holds 35,000 to 55,000 clones, roughly half seen once, with around 6% in the top ten. Specimen: PBMCs. The receptors shown here come from a man between 60 and 70 years old in good health and CMV-seronegative.

This clone was found a few times. The chain joins TRBV10-1 to TRBJ1-3; D not resolved. V lost 7 bases and J 1 base, leaving 11 bases between the germline ends. The CDR3 runs 14 residues. The germline CDR1 and CDR2 sequences are WNHNN and SYGVQD (reference sequence). This chain's CDR3 is CASTFTESGNTIYF. CDR3 nucleotide sequence: TGCGCCAGCACCTTTACAGAGTCTGGAAACACCATATATTTT.

This clone was counted only a few times. The chain has TRBV5-1 and TRBJ2-5, with D possibly matching TRBD2 (5 bases). From germline, CDR1 is SGHRS and CDR2 YFSETQ. The CDR3 consists of 14 residues. V lost 3 bases to trimming and J lost 5 bases, with 14 bases between them. The CDR3 nucleotides read TGCGCCAGCAGCTCCCTCCCGGGATCGGAGACCCAGTACTTC. As protein: CASSSLPGSETQYF.

This clone has more than one count but fewer than ten. This chain uses TRBV28 with TRBJ2-1; D may be TRBD2 (6 bases). The CDR3 has 13 amino acids. Germline V lookup: CDR1 MDHEN, CDR2 SYDVKM. The V end was cut by 11 bases, the J end by 4 bases, with 15 bases between. The CDR3 sequence: CAGAGTPYNEQFF. In DNA form, the CDR3 reads TGTGCCGGTGCCGGGACTCCATACAATGAGCAGTTCTTC.

The J gene is TRBJ1-4, the V gene TRBV29-1, with 7 bases identical to TRBD1. Germline V lookup: CDR1 SQVTM, CDR2 ANQGSEA. This CDR3 spans 14 amino acids. Losses at the gene ends were 4 bases for V and 3 bases for J; bases not matched to a gene: 5. As DNA, the CDR3 is TGCAGCGTTGGGGGCGGGACAGCTAATGAAAAACTGTTTTTT. As protein: CSVGGGTANEKLFF.

This clone occurred a few times. The chain links TRBV5-1 to TRBJ2-1; a weak D match, TRBD2 (6 bases). The CDR3 sequence is 15 residues long. Germline V CDR1 and CDR2: SGHRS, YFSETQ. V dropped 0 bases and J dropped 7 bases, with 14 bases sitting between them. CDR3 bases: TGCGCCAGCAGCTTGGCGGGAGTAGGGACGAATGAGCAGTTCTTC. Residues: CASSLAGVGTNEQFF.

V is TRBV6-5 and J is TRBJ2-1, with 8 bases aligning to TRBD1. The germline gives CDR1 MNHEY, CDR2 SVGAGI. The J segment lost 5 bases and the V segment lost 1 base, leaving 1 base of the junction unmatched. The CDR3 sequence is 14 residues long. DNA for the CDR3: TGTGCCAGCAGTTACTTGGGACAGGACAATGAGCAGTTCTTC. This sequence encodes CASSYLGQDNEQFF.

This chain links TRBV25-1 with TRBJ2-2; 7 bases agree with TRBD1. CDR3 length equals 15 residues. V shed 6 bases, J shed 2 bases, and the junction held 6 bases outside the gene matches. Germline V gene lookup returns CDR1 MGHDK and CDR2 SYGVNS. The CDR3 loop reads CASSAGTANTGELFF. The CDR3 DNA is TGTGCCAGCAGCGCCGGGACAGCCAACACCGGGGAGCTGTTTTTT.

This clone has more than one count but fewer than ten. This rearrangement joins TRBV6-6 to TRBJ1-2; possible D gene TRBD1, 6 bases. Germline V gene data show CDR1 as MNHNY and CDR2 as SVGAGI (reference sequence). With 3 bases removed from V and 8 bases from J, the gap between germline ends came to 16 bases. The CDR3 spans 14 residues. The CDR3 nucleotides read TGTGCCAGCAGTTATCCGGGAGGGGGGCACGGCTACACCTTC. This codes for CASSYPGGGHGYTF.

The chain employs TRBV5-4 and TRBJ2-1, with 10 bases aligning to TRBD2. The trim removed 3 bases at V and 2 bases at J, leaving 5 bases unmatched. This CDR3 is 16 amino acids long. The V gene's germline CDR1 is SGHNT and CDR2 YYREEE (reference sequence). CDR3 in DNA: TGTGCCAGCAGCTCCTCCCTAGCGGGGGCCTACAATGAGCAGTTCTTC. It specifies CASSSSLAGAYNEQFF.

This clone was picked up a small number of times. The rearrangement links TRBV2 to TRBJ2-1, with 8 bases matching TRBD1. Germline loops: CDR1 SNHLY, CDR2 FYNNEI. The V and J ends lost 2 bases and 4 bases, in that order; junction bases with no gene match: 7. This CDR3 spans 16 amino acids. As DNA, the CDR3 is TGTGCCAGCAGTGAAATGGGCAGGGGGCTGTACAATGAGCAGTTCTTC. Encoded protein: CASSEMGRGLYNEQFF.

The rearrangement uses TRBV7-6 and TRBJ2-7; TRBD1 is a possible D gene (5 bases). The germline V gene has CDR1 SGHVS and CDR2 FNYEAQ. The CDR3 is 13 residues long. V was shortened by 3 bases and J by 2 bases, with 8 bases between the two germline ends. The CDR3 DNA reads as TGTGCCAGCAGCTTTACAGGTCCCTACGAGCAGTACTTC. As protein: CASSFTGPYEQYF.

CDR3 DNA: TGTGCCTGGGGAGACAGTTCACAGCAGTACTTC. It translates to CAWGDSSQQYF. The chain links TRBV30 to TRBJ2-7, with a tentative D call TRBD1 (5 bases). Germline loops: CDR1 GTSNPN, CDR2 SVGIG (reference sequence). Trimming stripped 5 bases from V and 8 bases from J, with 13 bases between. CDR3 size: 11 residues.

The genes are TRBV7-2 and TRBJ2-7; 9 bases match TRBD2. The J segment lost 7 bases and the V segment lost 4 bases, leaving 5 bases of the junction unmatched. The CDR3 is 13 amino acids. Germline loops: CDR1 SGHTA, CDR2 FQGNSA. The CDR3 nucleotides are TGTGCCAGCAGCTACCAGGGACTAGCAGAGCAGTACTTC. This translates into CASSYQGLAEQYF.

The chain employs TRBV2 and TRBJ1-2; no firm D call. The V gene lost 7 bases and the J gene lost 4 bases, with 16 bases spanning the gap. The CDR3 contains 14 residues. Germline values: CDR1 SNHLY, CDR2 FYNNEI. The CDR3 protein is CASMPASGSYGYTF. CDR3 coding DNA: TGTGCCAGCATGCCGGCCTCGGGAAGCTATGGCTACACCTTC.

This chain joins TRBV27 and TRBJ1-5; 7 nucleotides match TRBD1. Trimming cost V 6 bases and J 4 bases; bases outside gene matches: 6. The CDR3 has 14 residues. Germline V gene lookup returns CDR1 MNHEY and CDR2 SMNVEV (reference sequence). The CDR3 spells CASSDRQGNQPQHF. The CDR3 DNA reads TGTGCCAGCAGCGACCGACAGGGTAATCAGCCCCAGCATTTT.

There are a few counts of this clone. The CDR3 bases are TGTGCCAGCAGTGCCCAGGGTTTAGGCACTGAAGCTTTCTTT. Protein: CASSAQGLGTEAFF. The V and J genes are TRBV2 and TRBJ1-1; tentatively, D is TRBD1 (5 bases). CDR3 length: 14 amino acids. Germline CDR1 SNHLY, CDR2 FYNNEI. V was clipped by 4 bases and J by 4 bases, with 13 bases between them. The variable domain in full, with the rest retrieved from reference TRBV2 and TRBJ1-1, is EPEVTQTPSHQVTQMGQEVILRCVPISNHLYFYWYRQILGQKVEFLVSFYNNEISEKSEIFDDQFSVERPDGSNFTLKIRSTKLEDSAMYFCASSAQGLGTEAFFGQGTRLTVV.

V is TRBV10-3 and J is TRBJ1-2; 10 bases are shared with TRBD1. Germline values: CDR1 ENHRY, CDR2 SYGVKD. The CDR3 sequence is 16 residues long. Unmatched junction bases numbered 8, after V lost 5 bases and J lost 2 bases. Written as DNA, the CDR3 is TGTGCCATCAGTTCCAGTGGGACAGGGGCAAACTATGGCTACACCTTC. Residues: CAISSSGTGANYGYTF.

The rearrangement joins TRBV9 to TRBJ2-2; 11 bases match TRBD2. From germline, CDR1 is SGDLS and CDR2 YYNGEE. The length of the CDR3 is 16 residues. V lost 4 bases and J lost 3; bases outside the gene matches: 5. CDR3 amino acids: CASSLSGRAHTGELFF. The CDR3 DNA follows: TGTGCCAGCAGCCTTAGCGGGAGGGCCCACACCGGGGAGCTGTTTTTT.

V usage is TRBV7-2 and J usage is TRBJ2-7, with a weak D call TRBD2 (6 bases). Trimming removed 1 base from V and 3 bases from J, with 13 bases in between. The germline V gene encodes CDR1 SGHTA and CDR2 FQGNSA. This CDR3 has 15 residues. The CDR3 loop is CASSLGVGGSYEQYF. In DNA, the CDR3 is TGTGCCAGCAGCTTAGGGGTGGGAGGAAGCTACGAGCAGTACTTC.

This chain links TRBV4-3 with TRBJ2-1, with 10 bases that match TRBD2. Germline CDR1 is LGHNA and CDR2 is YSLEER. The CDR3 sequence is 15 residues long. Trimming cost V 4 bases and J 6 bases; bases outside gene matches: 6. The CDR3 reads CASSLLSSGSNEQFF. CDR3 sequence (DNA): TGCGCCAGCAGCCTCCTTTCTAGCGGGAGCAATGAGCAGTTCTTC.

The chain combines TRBV6-5 with TRBJ1-1; D not certain. Germline V gene lookup returns CDR1 MNHEY and CDR2 SVGAGI. The CDR3 is 12 residues long. V gave up 6 bases and J gave up 1 base, with 6 bases separating them. This CDR3 reads CASRRGNTEAFF. CDR3 nucleotide sequence: TGTGCCAGCAGACGGGGGAACACTGAAGCTTTCTTT.

J is TRBJ1-2 and V is TRBV2, with 8 bases that match TRBD1. Germline loops: CDR1 SNHLY, CDR2 FYNNEI. With 6 bases clipped from V and 6 bases from J, the junction kept 6 bases outside the gene matches. The CDR3 runs 13 residues. CDR3 in DNA: TGTGCCAGCAGACAGGGGGAGATGGATGGCTACACCTTC. This sequence encodes CASRQGEMDGYTF.